One and the same sample provided the 21 T cell receptor beta chains below, sequenced in a study of regulatory T cells in long-lasting Graves disease. Arm-PCR with iRepertoire HTBI primers amplified the CDR3 regions for these TCR beta libraries. TCRdb ran MiXCR on the multiplex PCR reads and lists one entry per CDR3 protein. In the table there are 400,000 to 450,000 distinct CDR3 sequences, about a sixth of which are singletons. As for time point: newly diagnosed GD, antithyroid drugs for less than 3 months. The TCR library was made from RNA that had been extracted from PBMCs in TRIzol. The data also belong to a second study, concerning T cells in Graves' hyperthyroidism and ophthalmopathy.

This sample comprised peripheral blood mononuclear cells (PBMCs), obtained at new diagnosis, from a patient treated with antithyroid drugs. The receptor set was obtained from a woman younger than 45 with Graves disease.

In its sample, this clonotype was seen many times. The chain is built from TRBV5-1 and TRBJ2-2; a weak D match, TRBD2 (6 bases). Looked up from germline, CDR1 is SGHRS and CDR2 is YFSETQ. V was shortened by 3 bases and J by 2 bases, with 14 bases between the two germline ends. The CDR3 spans 16 residues. The CDR3 coding sequence is TGCGCCAGCAGCTATGGGTCTAGCGCCAACACCGGGGAGCTGTTTTTT. This sequence encodes CASSYGSSANTGELFF.

Points on this clonotype: A much bigger clone sits one base away, suggesting this may be a read error. The chain recombines TRBV19 with TRBJ1-1, with D possibly TRBD1 on 5 matching bases. Trimming shortened V by 3 bases and J by 0 bases, and 17 bases separated the two germline ends. The CDR3 totals 17 residues. Germline CDR1 reads LNHDA; CDR2 reads SQIVND (reference sequence). In DNA, the CDR3 is TGTGCCAGTAGTATCTCACCCGACAGACACTTGAACACTGAAGCTTTCTTT. Amino acids: CASSISPDRHLNTEAFF. The variable domain in full, completed from reference TRBV19 and TRBJ1-1, reads DGGITQSPKYLFRKEGQNVTLSCEQNLNHDAMYWYRQDPGQGLRLIYYSQIVNDFQKGDIAEGYSVSREKKESFPLTVTSAQKNPTAFYLCASSISPDRHLNTEAFFGQGTRLTVV.

This clonotype was counted many times. J is TRBJ2-7 and V is TRBV6-2 or TRBV6-3; TRBD2 might be the D (6 bases). CDR1 and CDR2 (germline): MNHEY, SVGEGT. Between the trimmed V and J ends, which lost 2 bases and 2 bases, there was a span of 10 bases. There are 14 residues in the CDR3. CDR3 loop: CASSYAASAYEQYF. CDR3 nucleotide sequence: TGTGCCAGCAGTTACGCCGCTAGCGCCTACGAGCAGTACTTC.

This clonotype was seen only a few times. J is TRBJ1-4 and V is TRBV28; D gene uncertain. The CDR3 is 18 residues long. The germline gives CDR1 MDHEN, CDR2 SYDVKM. The V end was cut by 6 bases, the J end by 7 bases, with 27 bases between. CDR3 in DNA: TGTGCCAGCAGCCCTACTGTGAACTCGATTTGGGATGGTGAAAAACTGTTTTTT. It encodes CASSPTVNSIWDGEKLFF. Full variable domain (remainder filled in from reference TRBV28 and TRBJ1-4): DVKVTQSSRYLVKRTGEKVFLECVQDMDHENMFWYRQDPGLGLRLIYFSYDVKMKEKGDIPEGYSVSREKKERFSLILESASTNQTSMYLCASSPTVNSIWDGEKLFFGSGTQLSVL.

This clonotype was detected ten times or more. The J gene is TRBJ2-3, the V gene TRBV2; tentatively, D is TRBD2 (5 bases). Looked up from germline, CDR1 is SNHLY and CDR2 is FYNNEI. Trimming removed 7 bases at V and 3 bases at J, with 11 bases between. This CDR3 is 13 amino acids long. CDR3 amino acids: CASTEDWTDTQYF. CDR3 in DNA: TGTGCCAGCACGGAGGATTGGACAGATACGCAGTATTTT. The full variable domain, with the rest looked up from reference TRBV2 and TRBJ2-3, is EPEVTQTPSHQVTQMGQEVILRCVPISNHLYFYWYRQILGQKVEFLVSFYNNEISEKSEIFDDQFSVERPDGSNFTLKIRSTKLEDSAMYFCASTEDWTDTQYFGPGTRLTVL.

CDR3 sequence (DNA): TGCAGTGCTAGAGTATGGGGACTAGCGGGAGGGGGGCAAGAGACCCAGTACTTC. The encoded protein is CSARVWGLAGGGQETQYF. The V call is TRBV20-1, the J call TRBJ2-5; 16 nucleotides match TRBD2. CDR1 and CDR2 from the germline V gene are DFQATT and SNEGSKA (reference sequence). After removal of 1 base from V and 2 bases from J, the junction contained 7 bases not matched to a gene. The CDR3 consists of 18 residues.

This clonotype was seen a few times. This chain joins TRBV7-9 and TRBJ2-7; 11 positions match TRBD2. The trim removed 3 bases at V and 4 bases at J, leaving 11 bases unmatched. The germline V gene encodes CDR1 SEHNR and CDR2 FQNEAQ (reference sequence). This CDR3 contains 17 residues. CDR3 DNA sequence: TGTGCCAGCAGCTTTTGGCGCGCTAGCGGGAGGATGTACGAGCAGTACTTC. The encoded protein is CASSFWRASGRMYEQYF.

This clonotype was observed at least ten times. The V gene is TRBV6-1, the J gene TRBJ2-2, with 10 bases fitting TRBD2. The CDR3 totals 14 residues. The V and J ends lost 6 bases and 5 bases, in that order; junction bases with no gene match: 3. Germline values: CDR1 MNHNS, CDR2 SASEGT. The CDR3: CASRPTSGTGELFF. The CDR3, as DNA: TGTGCCAGCAGACCGACTAGCGGGACCGGGGAGCTGTTTTTT.

This clonotype was counted ten times or more. The CDR3 region has the DNA TGCAGTGCTAGACTGACTAGCGGGAGGACAGATACGCAGTATTTT. This translates into CSARLTSGRTDTQYF. V gene TRBV20-1 combines with J gene TRBJ2-3; 13 bases map to TRBD2. V shed 2 bases, J shed 3 bases, and the junction held 2 bases outside the gene matches. From germline, CDR1 is DFQATT and CDR2 SNEGSKA (reference sequence). There are 15 residues in the CDR3.

This clonotype was counted ten times or more. This chain links TRBV2 with TRBJ2-3; 7 bases fit TRBD2. The germline gives CDR1 SNHLY, CDR2 FYNNEI. This CDR3 has 14 amino acids. V was clipped by 6 bases and J by 2 bases; unmatched bases: 5. This CDR3 is CASRASGPTDTQYF. The DNA for the CDR3 is TGTGCCAGCAGAGCTAGCGGACCCACAGATACGCAGTATTTT.

Remarks on this clonotype: A read error may be the cause here, since a much bigger clone is one base away. The genes are TRBV29-1 and TRBJ2-5, with D maybe TRBD2 (5 bases). The length of the CDR3 is 13 residues. Germline loops: CDR1 SQVTM, CDR2 ANQGSEA. This chain's CDR3 is CSVGAARQETRYF. CDR3 sequence (DNA): TGCAGCGTGGGAGCGGCGCGTCAAGAGACCCGGTACTTC.

This chain links TRBV5-1 with TRBJ1-1; weak D call: TRBD1 (6 bases). V was trimmed by 0 bases and J by 7 bases, leaving 16 bases between them. Per the germline V gene, CDR1 is SGHRS and CDR2 is YFSETQ. This CDR3 is built from 15 residues. DNA of the CDR3: TGCGCCAGCAGCTTGGCCCCGACAGGAGGAGGTGAAGCTTTCTTT. Protein sequence: CASSLAPTGGGEAFF.

This clonotype has only one observation. V is TRBV29-1 and J is TRBJ1-3; D is perhaps TRBD1 (5 bases). The V gene lost 3 bases and the J gene lost 0 bases, with 9 bases spanning the gap. CDR1 and CDR2 (germline): SQVTM, ANQGSEA. This CDR3 is built from 14 residues. CDR3 sequence: CSVERDLSGNTIYF. As DNA, the CDR3 is TGCAGCGTTGAGCGGGACCTCTCTGGAAACACCATATATTTT.

This clonotype was detected ten times or more. The CDR3 loop reads CSASLRTSGDNEQFF. CDR3 DNA: TGCAGTGCATCCCTGCGGACTAGCGGAGACAATGAGCAGTTCTTC. The J gene is TRBJ2-1, the V gene TRBV20-1; TRBD2 matches at 10 bases. Germline CDR1 DFQATT, CDR2 SNEGSKA (reference sequence). The CDR3 runs to 15 residues. The trim removed 6 bases at V and 5 bases at J, leaving 10 bases unmatched.

V gene TRBV20-1 combines with J gene TRBJ2-2; tentatively, D is TRBD2 (6 bases). Germline CDR1 DFQATT, CDR2 SNEGSKA (reference sequence). V was trimmed by 3 bases and J by 8 bases, leaving 19 bases between them. The CDR3 contains 15 residues. CDR3 residues: CSASSERATAGELFF. CDR3 nucleotides: TGCAGTGCTAGTTCGGAGCGGGCAACAGCAGGGGAGCTGTTTTTT.

This clonotype has a count of ten or more. The chain carries TRBV12-3 or TRBV12-4 and TRBJ2-7; D is possibly TRBD2 (6 bases). V lost 8 bases to trimming and J lost 1 base, with 15 bases between them. The CDR3 covers 14 residues. CDR3 in amino acids: CASARVADSYEQYF. CDR3 DNA sequence: TGTGCCAGCGCTAGGGTAGCGGATTCCTACGAGCAGTACTTC.

In its sample, this clonotype was seen many times. The chain combines TRBV10-3 with TRBJ2-1, with 9 nucleotides matching TRBD2. The CDR3 covers 18 residues. V dropped 6 bases and J dropped 3; count of bases not matched to a gene: 15. Germline CDR1 ENHRY, CDR2 SYGVKD. The CDR3 nucleotides read TGTGCCATCAGCATGACCCTAGTGGTAGCGGGAGACTACAATGAGCAGTTCTTC. Its translation is CAISMTLVVAGDYNEQFF.

This clonotype was detected many times. The J gene is TRBJ1-4, the V gene TRBV11-2; maybe TRBD1 (6 bases). Germline CDR1 reads SGHAT; CDR2 reads FQNNGV. The CDR3 loop spans 18 amino acids. The ends were cut back, 5 bases at V and 2 bases at J, with 21 bases in the middle. For the CDR3, the DNA is TGTGCCAGCAGCCAAACGGAATGGGGGGCCAGTACTAATGAAAAACTGTTTTTT. Protein: CASSQTEWGASTNEKLFF. Supplemented by reference TRBV11-2 and TRBJ1-4, the full variable domain reads EAGVAQSPRYKIIEKRQSVAFWCNPISGHATLYWYQQILGQGPKLLIQFQNNGVVDDSQLPKDRFSAERLKGVDSTLKIQPAKLEDSAVYLCASSQTEWGASTNEKLFFGSGTQLSVL.

This clonotype has only a few counts. A much larger clone is a single base away; this may be a read error. This chain connects TRBV3-1 to TRBJ2-1; maybe TRBD2 (6 bases). Germline V gene data show CDR1 as LGHDT and CDR2 as YNNKEL (reference sequence). The germline V and J ends were trimmed by 0 bases and 12 bases, with 9 bases remaining between them. The CDR3 totals 12 residues. CDR3: CASSQDRLGQFF. The CDR3 DNA is TGTGCCAGCAGCCAAGACAGACTAGGGCAGTTCTTC.

This clonotype was seen a handful of times. This rearrangement joins TRBV10-3 to TRBJ1-1; 9 bases are shared with TRBD1. CDR3 size: 12 residues. Germline CDR1 reads ENHRY; CDR2 reads SYGVKD. The ends lost 7 bases at V and 9 bases at J; junction bases unmatched: 6. CDR3 amino acids: CAIKWGTGQAFF. The CDR3 DNA sequence: TGTGCCATCAAATGGGGGACAGGGCAAGCTTTCTTT.

Ten or more counts support this clonotype. This chain joins TRBV7-2 and TRBJ2-7; no reliable D call. Germline V gives CDR1 SGHTA, CDR2 FQGNSA. The CDR3 spans 14 residues. V shed 5 bases and J shed 3 bases, with 14 bases lying between them. The CDR3 DNA reads as TGTGCCAGCAGCCGAAGTCGCGCAAACTACGAGCAGTACTTC. Translated, it gives CASSRSRANYEQYF. The variable domain in full, completed from reference TRBV7-2 and TRBJ2-7, reads GAGVSQSPSNKVTEKGKDVELRCDPISGHTALYWYRQSLGQGLEFLIYFQGNSAPDKSGLPSDRFSAERTGGSVSTLTIQRTQQEDSAVYLCASSRSRANYEQYFGPGTRLTVT.